Below are 20 T cell receptor beta chains sequenced from a single sample in a study of cytomegalovirus exposure and HLA in healthy donors. The PCR employed 60 Vbeta primers together with 13 Jbeta primers. Using immunoSEQ multiplex PCR, the repertoire was profiled, and TCRdb retains in-frame clones only, with some absent. The table records approximately 120,000 clones, 74% of them present only once. The specimen was PBMCs. Every receptor here comes from a woman aged 50 to 60 in good health and CMV-seropositive.

In its sample, this clone was seen once. V gene TRBV5-1 combines with J gene TRBJ1-1; D is perhaps TRBD1 (6 bases). The CDR3 consists of 15 residues. V lost 3 bases to trimming and J lost 5 bases, with 17 bases between them. Germline CDR1 reads SGHRS; CDR2 reads YFSETQ. The CDR3 DNA reads as TGCGCCAGCAGCTCAATGGGGGCTGTAGGAACTGAAGCTTTCTTT. This gives the protein CASSSMGAVGTEAFF.

The genes are TRBV5-4 and TRBJ2-5; 7 nucleotides match TRBD1. The end of the DNA is better explained by TRBJ2-7, so the J call may be wrong. The CDR3 is 14 residues long. CDR1 is SGHNT, CDR2 YYREEE, per germline (reference sequence). CDR3 amino acids: CASSLQQGSHEQYF. The CDR3 DNA reads TGTGCCAGCAGCTTGCAACAGGGGAGTCACGAGCAGTACTTC.

The chain has TRBV5-4 and TRBJ1-6, with D tentatively TRBD1 (5 bases). The CDR3 runs to 14 residues. V lost 4 bases to trimming and J lost 5 bases, with 10 bases between them. Germline V lookup: CDR1 SGHNT, CDR2 YYREEE (reference sequence). In nucleotides, the CDR3 is TGTGCCAGCAGCCCCCAGGGCCATAATTCACCCCTCCACTTT. Protein product: CASSPQGHNSPLHF. The whole variable domain, filled in from reference TRBV5-4 and TRBJ1-6, reads ETGVTQSPTHLIKTRGQQVTLRCSSQSGHNTVSWYQQALGQGPQFIFQYYREEENGRGNFPPRFSGLQFPNYSSELNVNALELDDSALYLCASSPQGHNSPLHFGNGTRLTVT.

V usage is TRBV7-8 and J usage is TRBJ1-5; TRBD1 might be the D (5 bases). Germline values: CDR1 SGHVS, CDR2 FQNEAQ. The CDR3 runs to 15 residues. V was clipped by 3 bases and J by 5 bases, with 14 bases between them. CDR3 sequence: CASSLGGGSYQPQHF. In nucleotides, the CDR3 is TGTGCCAGCAGCTTGGGGGGAGGCTCGTATCAGCCCCAGCATTTT.

The rearrangement uses TRBV28 and TRBJ2-5, with 10 bases that match TRBD1. Trimming took 5 bases from V and 0 from J; bases not matched to a gene: 6. CDR1 and CDR2 from the germline V gene are MDHEN and SYDVKM. The CDR3 is 16 residues long. As DNA, the CDR3 is TGTGCCAGCAGTCCCTGGACAGGGGGGGACCAAGAGACCCAGTACTTC. It codes for CASSPWTGGDQETQYF.

The V gene is TRBV15, the J gene TRBJ1-4; D perhaps matches TRBD1 (6 bases). V was pared by 4 bases and J by 8 bases, with 14 bases between. The CDR3 is 14 amino acids. Germline V gene lookup returns CDR1 LNHNV and CDR2 YYDKDF (reference sequence). The CDR3 region has the DNA TGTGCCACCAGCACTGGGGGCAGGGACGAAAAACTGTTTTTT. Protein sequence: CATSTGGRDEKLFF.

The V gene is TRBV6-4, the J gene TRBJ1-2; no clear D gene. The germline V gene encodes CDR1 MRHNA and CDR2 SNTAGT. V lost 4 bases, J lost 5 bases, and 17 bases lay in between. The CDR3 loop spans 15 amino acids. The CDR3 nucleotides read TGTGCCAGCAGTGGGGGAGTCGGCTCCGTATATGGCTACACCTTC. It is translated as CASSGGVGSVYGYTF.

The V call is TRBV7-9, the J call TRBJ1-1, with D tentatively TRBD1 (6 bases). The CDR3 extends over 13 amino acids. The V and J ends lost 5 bases and 1 base respectively, with 8 bases between them. Germline V gene sequence: CDR1 SEHNR, CDR2 FQNEAQ (reference sequence). In nucleotides, the CDR3 is TGTGCCAGCAGCCCGACAGGGAACACTGAAGCTTTCTTT. Residues: CASSPTGNTEAFF. Filled out from reference TRBV7-9 and TRBJ1-1, the complete variable domain reads DTGVSQNPRHKITKRGQNVTFRCDPISEHNRLYWYRQTLGQGPEFLTYFQNEAQLEKSRLLSDRFSAERPKGSFSTLEIQRTEQGDSAMYLCASSPTGNTEAFFGQGTRLTVV.

Regarding this clone: Other nucleotide sequences from this sample produce the same CDR3. The chain combines TRBV14 with TRBJ2-2; TRBD1 matches at 11 bases. The germline gives CDR1 SGHDN, CDR2 FVKESK. Losses at the gene ends were 4 bases for V and 4 bases for J; bases not matched to a gene: 14. This CDR3 contains 19 residues. This chain's CDR3 is CASSLRGQGVKRVTGELFF. CDR3 nucleotide sequence: TGTGCCAGCAGCCTGCGGGGACAGGGGGTTAAGCGGGTCACCGGGGAGCTGTTTTTT. The full variable domain, completed using reference TRBV14 and TRBJ2-2, is EAGVTQFPSHSVIEKGQTVTLRCDPISGHDNLYWYRRVMGKEIKFLLHFVKESKQDESGMPNNRFLAERTGGTYSTLKVQPAELEDSGVYFCASSLRGQGVKRVTGELFFGEGSRLTVL.

V gene TRBV5-8 combines with J gene TRBJ2-1; TRBD2 agrees at 14 bases. Per the germline V gene, CDR1 is SGHTS and CDR2 is YDEGEE. Unmatched junction bases numbered 10, after V lost 3 bases and J lost 8 bases. The CDR3 sequence is 17 residues long. The CDR3 sequence is CASSSEGTSGGLDEQFF. As DNA, the CDR3 is TGTGCCAGCAGCTCCGAAGGGACTAGCGGGGGTTTGGATGAGCAGTTCTTC.

The rearrangement links TRBV5-1 to TRBJ2-3; 9 bases agree with TRBD1. The ends lost 0 bases at V and 1 base at J; junction bases unmatched: 3. The germline CDR1 and CDR2 sequences are SGHRS and YFSETQ. The CDR3 contains 16 residues. This CDR3 is CASSLGRTGGTDTQYF. The CDR3 coding sequence is TGCGCCAGCAGCTTGGGACGGACAGGGGGCACAGATACGCAGTATTTT.

The chain carries TRBV28 and TRBJ2-7, with D possibly being TRBD1 (6 bases). Trimming pared 1 base from V and 4 bases from J, leaving 11 bases between. Germline V gene lookup returns CDR1 MDHEN and CDR2 SYDVKM. The CDR3 runs 14 residues. For the CDR3, the DNA is TGTGCCAGCAGTTTATTCAGCAGGGGTTACGAGCAGTACTTC. It is translated as CASSLFSRGYEQYF. Together with reference TRBV28 and TRBJ2-7, the CDR3 gives the full variable domain: DVKVTQSSRYLVKRTGEKVFLECVQDMDHENMFWYRQDPGLGLRLIYFSYDVKMKEKGDIPEGYSVSREKKERFSLILESASTNQTSMYLCASSLFSRGYEQYFGPGTRLTVT.

The V call is TRBV4-2, the J call TRBJ1-2; 11 bases line up with TRBD1. This CDR3 contains 17 residues. Germline assignment: CDR1 LGHNA and CDR2 YNFKEQ. With 4 bases clipped from V and 3 bases from J, the junction kept 10 bases outside the gene matches. This CDR3 is CASSPHPGQGGDYGYTF. For the CDR3, the DNA is TGTGCCAGCAGCCCCCACCCGGGACAGGGGGGGGACTATGGCTACACCTTC.

This clone was found a few times. The chain carries TRBV7-9 and TRBJ2-7, with no clear D. The CDR3 consists of 13 residues. The ends were cut back, 4 bases at V and 2 bases at J, with 9 bases in the middle. From germline, CDR1 is SEHNR and CDR2 FQNEAQ (reference sequence). CDR3 DNA sequence: TGTGCCAGCAGCTCTGGCAGGACCTACGAGCAGTACTTC. Residues: CASSSGRTYEQYF.

The chain combines TRBV5-6 with TRBJ1-2; 7 bases map to TRBD1. The CDR3 loop spans 14 amino acids. The germline V gene has CDR1 SGHDT and CDR2 YYEEEE. Losses at the gene ends were 2 bases for V and 8 bases for J; bases not matched to a gene: 9. This CDR3 reads CASSFRTGPHGYTF. The CDR3 coding sequence is TGTGCCAGCAGCTTCCGGACAGGCCCCCACGGCTACACCTTC.

This rearrangement joins TRBV21-1 to TRBJ2-1; the table's D call TRBD2 went unverified against the DNA. TRBV21-1 is a pseudogene locus. CDR3 length: 15 amino acids. The CDR3 region is CASIPGGGGHNEQFF. In DNA form, the CDR3 reads TGTGCCAGCATCCCTGGCGGCGGGGGGCACAATGAGCAGTTCTTC.

The genes are TRBV5-1 and TRBJ1-4; maybe TRBD1 (6 bases). The CDR3 runs to 14 residues. The V gene lost 0 bases and the J gene lost 5 bases, with 8 bases spanning the gap. Germline V gene data show CDR1 as SGHRS and CDR2 as YFSETQ. The CDR3 protein is CASSLGTENEKLFF. DNA for the CDR3: TGCGCCAGCAGCTTGGGGACAGAGAATGAAAAACTGTTTTTT.

The V gene is TRBV10-2, the J gene TRBJ2-1; 12 nucleotides match TRBD2. The CDR3 sequence is 14 residues long. J was trimmed by 12 bases and V by 5 bases; bases with no gene match: 8. Germline V gene data show CDR1 as WSHSY and CDR2 as SAAADI. In DNA, the CDR3 is TGCGCCAGCAGTTCATCCGGACTAGCGGGATCGCAGTTCTTC. This gives the protein CASSSSGLAGSQFF.

This chain uses TRBV2 with TRBJ2-1; TRBD1 agrees at 9 bases. The germline gives CDR1 SNHLY, CDR2 FYNNEI. V lost 1 base to trimming and J lost 14 bases; unmatched junction nucleotides: 21. The CDR3 is 18 residues long. CDR3: CASSEERTMEQGARGKFF. The CDR3 DNA sequence: TGTGCCAGCAGTGAAGAACGGACGATGGAACAGGGGGCCCGAGGGAAGTTCTTC.

The rearrangement uses TRBV4-2 and TRBJ2-7; TRBD2 matches 7 bases. V shed 0 bases and J 3 bases; nucleotides not matched to a gene: 5. Germline assignment: CDR1 LGHNA and CDR2 YNFKEQ. The CDR3 runs 15 residues. CDR3 nucleotide sequence: TGTGCCAGCAGCCAAGAGTACGGGGGGTTCTACGAGCAGTACTTC. Translating it yields CASSQEYGGFYEQYF.